This T cell receptor beta chain was retrieved from a study of shared clonotypes between healthy human individuals. Findings of the study overall: The diversity represented, both genetic and in exposure history, was limited by few donors. The study sampled only blood, and tissue repertoires likely differ. Larger richness was generally estimated for naive than memory subsets.

Trimming cost V 7 bases and J 6 bases; bases outside gene matches: 2. The CDR3 runs 12 residues. Germline V CDR1 and CDR2: LGHNT, FRNRAP. Only CD45RO-negative cells positively selected for CCR7 counted as naive CD8 cells, so terminally differentiated effector memory CD45RA+ cells were excluded. Note on this clone: Its specificity is unknown.

Data came from immunoSEQ multiplex PCR; TCRdb stores just in-frame clones and leaves some out. The sample includes 2 million to 2.5 million clones, approximately 94% of them seen just once. Input material: naive CD8+ T cells from PBMCs. This TCR came from a man in his late teens or twenties in good health. Some clones in this sample may be carry-over from other donors' samples. The chain joins TRBV12-5 to TRBJ2-2, with TRBD1 matching over 7 bases. For the CDR3, the DNA is TGTGCTAGTGCCACAGGGGCCGGGGAGCTGTTTTTT. Its protein is CASATGAGELFF.